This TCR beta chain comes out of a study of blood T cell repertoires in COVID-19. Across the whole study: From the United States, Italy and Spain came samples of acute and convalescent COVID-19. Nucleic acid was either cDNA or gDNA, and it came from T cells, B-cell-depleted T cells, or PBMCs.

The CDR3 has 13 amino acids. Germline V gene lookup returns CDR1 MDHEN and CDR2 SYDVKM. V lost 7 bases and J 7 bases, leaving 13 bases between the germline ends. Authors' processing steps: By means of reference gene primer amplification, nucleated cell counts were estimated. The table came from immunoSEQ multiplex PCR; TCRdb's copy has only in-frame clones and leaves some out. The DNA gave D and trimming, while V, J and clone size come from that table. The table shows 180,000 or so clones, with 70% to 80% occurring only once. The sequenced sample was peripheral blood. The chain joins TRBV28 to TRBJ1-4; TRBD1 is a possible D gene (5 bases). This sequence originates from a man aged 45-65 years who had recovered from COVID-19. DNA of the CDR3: TGTGCCAGCATCGCCAGGGAGGTTGAAAAACTGTTTTTT. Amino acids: CASIAREVEKLFF.